Described below is a single T cell receptor beta chain sequence and its context. The protocol was immunoSEQ multiplex PCR, while the TCRdb copy is restricted to in-frame clones and leaves out a portion. This table holds about 230,000 clones, about 80% found once. The CDR3 extends over 13 amino acids. The germline gives CDR1 LNHDA, CDR2 SQIVND (reference sequence). V was clipped by 4 bases and J by 6 bases, with 12 bases between them. The sample originates from a study of control samples from healthy donors and cancer patients. The V gene is TRBV19, the J gene TRBJ1-2; perhaps TRBD1 as D (5 bases). Sequencing was performed on PBMCs. This TCR came from an older woman with lung cancer. The CDR3 reads CASSKGMGHGYTF. The CDR3 coding sequence is TGTGCCAGTAGTAAGGGTATGGGACATGGCTACACCTTC.